This entry features one T cell receptor (beta chain) sequence. Its antigen has not been determined. Base-call qualities are not available, and no considerably larger clone is one nucleotide away. Other DNA sequences of this sample code for an identical CDR3. This sample was included in a study of T cell responses to AZD1222 COVID-19 vaccine (dated by TCRdb to the early 2020s). Regarding the research as a whole: AZD1222 recipients whose second dose came at about 4 weeks and those whose second dose came at about 12 weeks were combined into one group, since spike-specific TCR depth and breadth did not differ between the two schedules. Trial participants were enrolled by age into subgroups of 18-55, 56-69 and 70-plus years, and roughly 150, 30 and 60 TCR-sequenced participants, respectively, were included in these subgroups. A total of over 230 trial participants underwent TCR sequencing, of whom 207 had received two doses of AZD1222 and about 25 had received two doses of the MenACWY control vaccine. Beyond this particular receptor, the publication reports: Only five or six AZD1222 recipients were SARS-CoV-2 seropositive at baseline, limiting conclusions about previously exposed vaccinees. Participants were mostly white British, with more females than males. The authors suggested clonal diversity may have been underestimated. In the small 56-69-year group, the increase in depth fell short of significance, most likely because of low power. Because no day 14 peak-response samples were available, the repertoires could be characterized only after the peak T cell response. After two AZD1222 doses, spike-specific TCR breadth and depth were significantly higher than at day 0 and than in MenACWY recipients. The vaccine-associated CD4 TCRs covered the entire spike protein, and the dominant responses fell in regions 160-218 and 743-854. Reportedly, almost half of the unique spike-specific TCRs recognized epitopes lying outside the regions that are mutated in the B.1.351 and B.1.1.7 variants.

The CDR3 regions of human TCRbeta chains were analyzed by immunosequencing. Regarding the original processing steps: Repertoire TCRs were checked for matches against a reference library of SARS-CoV-2-specific TCRs that had been generated using the MIRA antigen-specificity platform. Breadth meant the fraction of unique TCRs that were SARS-CoV-2-associated, whereas depth meant the fraction of total T cells that were SARS-CoV-2-associated. Each spike-specific TCR was assigned to its reactive spike region and to a CD4 or CD8 class using the MIRA data. Log10-transformed breadth and depth values were compared by one-way ANOVA with Sidak's multiple comparisons tests. TCRdb retrieved this table from immuneACCESS and kept in-frame rearrangements only. Not all clones are present; in checked studies, unresolved V genes account for under half, and no reason is known for the remainder. For V, J and clone size, that table is used; D and trimming come from the DNA. This sample gives about 97,000 clones in total; roughly 91% of them show up just once. Jointly, the top ten make up 6.5% to 8% of the sample.

The sample's time point label, decoded: baseline before first vaccination. Vaccinee samples were obtained from the UK trials COV001 and COV002, which included a single-blind randomized controlled phase 2/3 trial of AZD1222 (ChAdOx1 nCoV-19) in healthy adults. For TCRbeta chain sequencing, PBMC samples from trial participants were taken at day 0 and at day 28 after the second dose. A distance of 5 bases separates the germline ends of V and J, which lose 1 base and 5 bases respectively. There are 13 amino acids in the CDR3, from cysteine to phenylalanine inclusive. Only the CDR3 DNA is retained, 39 bases long and in frame from the first base. According to the germline V gene (reference sequence), CDR1 reads LGHDT and CDR2 reads YNNKEL.

The chain uses TRBV3-1 (or the pseudogene TRBV3-2) and TRBJ2-2; a confident D gene designation cannot be given. Sequenced material: peripheral blood, taken on day 0 of AZD1222 vaccination. This sequence originates from an adult in good health. The bases are TGTGCCAGCAGCCAAGTGGGGACCGGGGAGCTGTTTTTT. The resulting protein is CASSQVGTGELFF.